This paragraph reports one TCR beta chain. Its target is unknown. The data originate from a study of cytomegalovirus exposure and HLA in healthy donors. Study-wide findings and caveats: In a later analysis, parvovirus B19, influenza, CMV and Epstein-Barr virus appeared linked to several top co-occurrence clusters. Previously analyzed data showed that most TCR beta V segments were productive at a frequency of about 90% or about 30%.

Germline lookup yields CDR1 MNHEY and CDR2 SMNVEV (reference sequence). The junction had 6 bases not matched to a gene; V was cut back by 2 bases and J by 8 bases. The CDR3 is made up of 13 amino acids. The PCR used 60 Vbeta and 13 Jbeta primers. TCRdb keeps only in-frame clones here, not all; method: immunoSEQ multiplex PCR. This sample has roughly 130,000 clones, with more than 65% found just once. The chain recombines TRBV27 with TRBJ2-7, with 7 bases identical to TRBD1. The sequenced sample consisted of PBMCs. This clonotype was obtained from a woman in her late teens or twenties in good health and CMV-seropositive. CDR3 coding DNA: TGTGCCAGCAGTTTAGGGGGCAGGGGGAAGCAGTACTTC. Protein sequence: CASSLGGRGKQYF.